Listed here are 31 T cell receptor beta chains from one sample, sequenced in a study of blood T cell repertoires in COVID-19. TCRdb keeps only in-frame clones here, not all; method: immunoSEQ multiplex PCR. The top ten hold about 5.3% of the sample, which has about 100,000 clones, just over 85% seen once. The sample taken for sequencing was peripheral blood. These receptors originate from a human donor in a cohort sampled during active COVID-19.

The rearrangement links TRBV19 to TRBJ2-2; possible D gene TRBD2, 6 bases. V dropped 7 bases and J dropped 6 bases, with 24 bases sitting between them. Germline V CDR1 and CDR2: LNHDA, SQIVND (reference sequence). The CDR3 sequence is 17 residues long. DNA for the CDR3: TGTGCCAGTACCAAAACCCGTCTGGGGGGTATTTCCGGGGAGCTGTTTTTT. This sequence encodes CASTKTRLGGISGELFF.

The rearrangement links TRBV5-1 to TRBJ2-1, with TRBD1 matching 9 bases. CDR3 size: 15 residues. CDR1 and CDR2 (germline): SGHRS, YFSETQ. The J segment lost 6 bases and the V segment lost 0 bases, leaving 4 bases of the junction unmatched. The CDR3 loop is CASSLGGQGSNEQFF. In nucleotides, the CDR3 is TGCGCCAGCAGCTTGGGGGGACAGGGATCCAATGAGCAGTTCTTC.

The V gene is TRBV7-3, the J gene TRBJ2-7; TRBD2 matches at 8 bases. The V gene's germline CDR1 is SGHTA and CDR2 FQGTGA. Trimming removed 5 bases from V and 4 bases from J; junction bases left unmatched: 7. The CDR3 runs 14 residues. CDR3 amino acids: CASSPGGATYEQYF. CDR3 nucleotide sequence: TGTGCCAGCAGCCCGGGGGGGGCAACGTACGAGCAGTACTTC.

The chain couples TRBV27 to TRBJ2-1; a possible D gene is TRBD2 (5 bases). Trimming shortened V by 6 bases and J by 4 bases, and 16 bases separated the two germline ends. Germline lookup yields CDR1 MNHEY and CDR2 SMNVEV (reference sequence). The CDR3 sequence is 15 residues long. CDR3 sequence reads: CASSPRSGVYNEQFF. DNA of the CDR3: TGTGCCAGCAGCCCCCGGTCCGGGGTTTACAATGAGCAGTTCTTC.

This clone has a handful of counts. V gene TRBV5-4 combines with J gene TRBJ1-2; the D gene is possibly TRBD1 (6 bases). V shed 4 bases and J shed 2 bases, with 9 bases lying between them. The CDR3 consists of 13 residues. CDR1 and CDR2 from the germline V gene are SGHNT and YYREEE (reference sequence). The DNA of the CDR3 is TGTGCCAGCAGCCCGGACAGAAACTATGGCTACACCTTC. Its protein is CASSPDRNYGYTF.

This clone was recorded at least ten times. V usage is TRBV6-4 and J usage is TRBJ1-5, with 8 bases lining up with TRBD1. This CDR3 is built from 16 residues. With V trimmed by 5 bases and J by 2 bases, 8 bases remained unmatched. Germline V gene sequence: CDR1 MRHNA, CDR2 SNTAGT. CDR3 DNA sequence: TGTGCCAGCAGTTACTTTCCGGACAGGGGCAATCAGCCCCAGCATTTT. It encodes CASSYFPDRGNQPQHF.

The chain is built from TRBV9 and TRBJ2-7; perhaps TRBD2 as D (5 bases). This CDR3 region has 14 residues. The V gene lost 0 bases and the J gene lost 4 bases, with 11 bases spanning the gap. CDR1 and CDR2 from the germline V gene are SGDLS and YYNGEE. The CDR3 DNA sequence: TGTGCCAGCAGCGTAGCCCCGAGCGGTTACGAGCAGTACTTC. Residues: CASSVAPSGYEQYF.

The chain couples TRBV25-1 to TRBJ2-1; TRBD1 matches 8 bases. Germline CDR1 and CDR2: MGHDK and SYGVNS. The CDR3 has 17 residues. With 6 bases clipped from V and 0 bases from J, the junction kept 10 bases outside the gene matches. As DNA, the CDR3 is TGTGCCAGCAGCTCAGCTGGACAGGGAAGCTCCTACAATGAGCAGTTCTTC. Translation: CASSSAGQGSSYNEQFF. The variable domain in full, with the rest retrieved from reference TRBV25-1 and TRBJ2-1, is EADIYQTPRYLVIGTGKKITLECSQTMGHDKMYWYQQDPGMELHLIHYSYGVNSTEKGDLSSESTVSRIRTEHFPLTLESARPSHTSQYLCASSSAGQGSSYNEQFFGPGTRLTVL.

The chain has TRBV28 and TRBJ2-5; tentatively, D is TRBD2 (5 bases). CDR1 MDHEN and CDR2 SYDVKM come from the germline V gene. Trimming took 3 bases from V and 0 from J, leaving 8 bases between them. The CDR3 runs to 14 residues. Written as DNA, the CDR3 is TGTGCCAGCAGTTTGAGGGAGTACCAAGAGACCCAGTACTTC. Protein sequence: CASSLREYQETQYF. Supplemented by reference TRBV28 and TRBJ2-5, the full variable domain reads DVKVTQSSRYLVKRTGEKVFLECVQDMDHENMFWYRQDPGLGLRLIYFSYDVKMKEKGDIPEGYSVSREKKERFSLILESASTNQTSMYLCASSLREYQETQYFGPGTRLLVL.

The V gene is TRBV7-2, the J gene TRBJ2-3; TRBD1 matches at 7 bases. The length of the CDR3 is 16 residues. The germline V gene has CDR1 SGHTA and CDR2 FQGNSA. The J segment lost 1 base and the V segment lost 4 bases, leaving 8 bases of the junction unmatched. CDR3 coding DNA: TGTGCCAGCAGCTCTGGTACAGGGGCTCGCACAGATACGCAGTATTTT. This gives the protein CASSSGTGARTDTQYF.

This clone was observed at least ten times. The genes are TRBV5-4 and TRBJ1-1; 8 nucleotides agree with TRBD1. Losses at the gene ends were 2 bases for V and 5 bases for J; bases not matched to a gene: 2. The CDR3 spans 13 residues. Germline V gene sequence: CDR1 SGHNT, CDR2 YYREEE (reference sequence). This CDR3 is CASSLQGGTEAFF. CDR3 DNA sequence: TGTGCCAGCAGCTTACAGGGGGGAACTGAAGCTTTCTTT. The complete variable domain, with remaining parts taken from reference TRBV5-4 and TRBJ1-1, reads ETGVTQSPTHLIKTRGQQVTLRCSSQSGHNTVSWYQQALGQGPQFIFQYYREEENGRGNFPPRFSGLQFPNYSSELNVNALELDDSALYLCASSLQGGTEAFFGQGTRLTVV.

The DNA for the CDR3 is TGTGCCAGCAGCTTGGACAGAAATAGCAATCAGCCCCAGCATTTT. As protein: CASSLDRNSNQPQHF. The chain uses TRBV6-5 and TRBJ1-5; TRBD1 might be the D (6 bases). The V gene's germline CDR1 is MNHEY and CDR2 SVGAGI. The CDR3 is 15 residues long. The V end was cut by 6 bases, the J end by 0 bases, with 12 bases between.

The CDR3 bases are TGCGCCAGCAGCGGCGTCTCCGAGGGGGCCGAGACAGATACGCAGTATTTT. Protein: CASSGVSEGAETDTQYF. V gene TRBV5-1 combines with J gene TRBJ2-3, with TRBD1 identical over 7 bases. The CDR3 runs to 17 residues. Germline CDR1 is SGHRS and CDR2 is YFSETQ. V dropped 4 bases and J dropped 3; count of bases not matched to a gene: 14.

The V call is TRBV19, the J call TRBJ1-2; possibly TRBD1 for D (5 bases). In germline, CDR1 is LNHDA, CDR2 SQIVND (reference sequence). Trimming pared 11 bases from V and 4 bases from J, leaving 20 bases between. The CDR3 totals 14 residues. CDR3 nucleotide sequence: TGTGCCTCAGTAGATCCAGGGCTCTCCTATGGCTACACCTTC. It specifies CASVDPGLSYGYTF.

The V and J genes are TRBV12-3 or TRBV12-4 and TRBJ2-2; a weak D match, TRBD2 (5 bases). V was clipped by 6 bases and J by 7 bases, with 9 bases between them. The CDR3 loop spans 12 amino acids. The CDR3, as DNA: TGTGCCAGCAGCCAAGAGGGCGGGGAGCTGTTTTTT. Its protein is CASSQEGGELFF.

The gene calls are TRBV4-1 and TRBJ1-2; D gene uncertain. Trimming removed 2 bases at V and 4 bases at J, with 14 bases between. This CDR3 spans 15 amino acids. The germline V gene has CDR1 MGHRA and CDR2 YSYEKL. The CDR3 region is CASSQLWRGAYGYTF. The CDR3 nucleotides read TGCGCCAGCAGCCAACTCTGGCGGGGAGCCTATGGCTACACCTTC.

This clone was detected many times. The gene calls are TRBV4-3 and TRBJ2-2, with 11 positions matching TRBD2. The CDR3 runs to 15 residues. CDR1 and CDR2 from the germline V gene are LGHNA and YSLEER. J lost 4 bases, V lost 4 bases, and 2 bases had no gene match. The CDR3 DNA reads as TGCGCCAGCAGCCCTAGCGGGGGGTTCACCGGGGAGCTGTTTTTT. It yields the protein CASSPSGGFTGELFF.

V is TRBV6-4 and J is TRBJ1-1, with D possibly TRBD1 on 6 matching bases. CDR1 MRHNA and CDR2 SNTAGT come from the germline V gene. V was clipped by 3 bases and J by 2 bases, with 13 bases between them. The CDR3 length is 15 residues. The CDR3 DNA reads as TGTGCCAGCAGTGAAACCGGGACACTAAACACTGAAGCTTTCTTT. This encodes CASSETGTLNTEAFF.

This clone occurred many times. J is TRBJ1-2 and V is TRBV13; tentative D call: TRBD1 (6 bases). Trimming stripped 0 bases from V and 6 bases from J, with 8 bases between. Looked up from germline, CDR1 is PRHDT and CDR2 is FYEKMQ (reference sequence). CDR3 length: 13 residues. This chain's CDR3 is CASSLGQGDGYTF. The CDR3 DNA reads TGTGCCAGCAGCTTAGGACAGGGAGATGGCTACACCTTC.

The chain carries TRBV10-2 and TRBJ1-5; D unclear. V lost 8 bases and J lost 0, with 8 bases in between. Germline-derived CDR1 and CDR2 are WSHSY and SAAADI. The CDR3 extends over 13 amino acids. The CDR3 sequence is CASRGDSNQPQHF. CDR3 nucleotides: TGCGCCAGCCGGGGAGATAGCAATCAGCCCCAGCATTTT.

This chain joins TRBV6-5 and TRBJ1-1, with TRBD1 matching 8 bases. The length of the CDR3 is 14 residues. After removal of 7 bases from V and 3 bases from J, the junction contained 7 bases not matched to a gene. Germline assignment: CDR1 MNHEY and CDR2 SVGAGI. CDR3: CASILRGLDTEAFF. Here the CDR3 DNA reads TGTGCCAGCATCCTCAGGGGGCTCGACACTGAAGCTTTCTTT.

The V call is TRBV7-8, the J call TRBJ2-3, with 10 bases fitting TRBD1. The V and J ends lost 5 bases and 0 bases, in that order; junction bases with no gene match: 5. Germline V lookup: CDR1 SGHVS, CDR2 FQNEAQ. The CDR3 spans 16 residues. CDR3 protein: CASSMGQGKSTDTQYF. CDR3 bases: TGTGCCAGCAGCATGGGACAGGGGAAAAGCACAGATACGCAGTATTTT.

The chain combines TRBV6-5 with TRBJ2-1; TRBD2 matches 9 bases. Germline V gene data show CDR1 as MNHEY and CDR2 as SVGAGI. The V gene end was trimmed by 6 bases and the J gene end by 6 bases; junction bases not matched to a gene: 3. The CDR3 has 13 residues. In DNA form, the CDR3 reads TGTGCCAGCAGACGACTAGCGGTCAATGAGCAGTTCTTC. Its protein is CASRRLAVNEQFF.

The chain carries TRBV11-2 and TRBJ2-5; D is undetermined. This CDR3 has 16 residues. V lost 0 bases to trimming and J lost 1 base, with 12 bases between them. Germline V gene sequence: CDR1 SGHAT, CDR2 FQNNGV. CDR3 in amino acids: CASSLDRRTFQETQYF. CDR3 nucleotides: TGTGCCAGCAGCTTAGATCGGAGAACCTTCCAAGAGACCCAGTACTTC.

The chain links TRBV4-1 to TRBJ2-1, with TRBD1 matching over 9 bases. The CDR3 consists of 17 residues. From germline, CDR1 is MGHRA and CDR2 YSYEKL. The V and J ends lost 1 base and 12 bases, in that order; junction bases with no gene match: 16. The CDR3 bases are TGCGCCAGCAGCCAAGGGATGGGAGGGGACAGGGTTTTTGGGCAGTTCTTC. Translation gives CASSQGMGGDRVFGQFF.

The rearrangement joins TRBV15 to TRBJ2-3; TRBD1 might be the D (11 bases). The CDR3 covers 19 residues. V was cut by 6 bases and J by 3 bases, with 28 bases left in between. The germline gives CDR1 LNHNV, CDR2 YYDKDF (reference sequence). CDR3 in amino acids: CATSWDRGGPSGRTDTQYF. CDR3 nucleotide sequence: TGTGCCACCAGTTGGGACAGGGGGGGGCCTAGCGGGAGAACAGATACGCAGTATTTT.

The rearrangement joins TRBV13 to TRBJ2-7; maybe TRBD1 (6 bases). Germline-derived CDR1 and CDR2 are PRHDT and FYEKMQ (reference sequence). The CDR3 sequence is 18 residues long. Trimming stripped 5 bases from V and 3 bases from J, with 26 bases between. CDR3 DNA sequence: TGTGCCAGCAGCCAACCTTTCCGAGGGGGTTTAACCCACTACGAGCAGTACTTC. Protein product: CASSQPFRGGLTHYEQYF.

The chain employs TRBV7-2 and TRBJ2-7, with D possibly matching TRBD1 (5 bases). Looked up from germline, CDR1 is SGHTA and CDR2 is FQGNSA. This CDR3 has 14 amino acids. Trimming left V 10 bases short and J 0 bases short, with 16 bases between. CDR3 in amino acids: CATRRGSASYEQYF. The DNA for the CDR3 is TGTGCCACCAGAAGGGGCTCGGCCTCCTACGAGCAGTACTTC.

The V and J genes are TRBV29-1 and TRBJ1-1; no firm D call. The CDR3 length is 11 residues. CDR1 and CDR2 (germline): SQVTM, ANQGSEA. Trimming took off 6 bases at V and 2 bases at J, with 7 bases between the two ends. The CDR3 region is CSVSVNTEAFF. The CDR3 nucleotides read TGCAGCGTCAGTGTAAACACTGAAGCTTTCTTT.

The chain uses TRBV6-6 and TRBJ2-7; 8 positions match TRBD1. This CDR3 is built from 15 residues. The J segment lost 2 bases and the V segment lost 5 bases, leaving 8 bases of the junction unmatched. Germline V CDR1 and CDR2: MNHNY, SVGAGI (reference sequence). CDR3 region: CASSPRDRSTYEQYF. The CDR3 nucleotides are TGTGCCAGCAGTCCCCGGGACAGGTCTACCTACGAGCAGTACTTC.

V usage is TRBV6-5 and J usage is TRBJ1-3; the D is unclear. The CDR3 runs 13 residues. Trimming removed 6 bases at V and 4 bases at J, with 10 bases between. Looked up from germline, CDR1 is MNHEY and CDR2 is SVGAGI. The chain's CDR3 is CASSPTVGNTIYF. As DNA, the CDR3 is TGTGCCAGCAGCCCCACGGTGGGAAACACCATATATTTT.